This TCR beta chain was profiled in a study of shared clonotypes between healthy human individuals. The CDR3 runs 17 residues. V lost 0 bases and J lost 7, with 22 bases in between. Germline V gene lookup returns CDR1 SGHRS and CDR2 YFSETQ. This clone was detected only once. As yet, its antigen is unknown. Study findings and constraints: Relative to clonotypes present in all four donors, those not shared had lower generation probabilities. Clonotype sharing across a few donors was observed for roughly 5% of naive CD4 clonotypes. A small donor pool kept down the genetic and exposure-history diversity that was represented.

Some 30,000 T cell genomes (about 0.2 ug DNA) went into each sorted-subset replicate. TCRdb keeps only in-frame clones here, not all; method: immunoSEQ multiplex PCR. Among some 2,500,000 clones listed, 93% were seen once. The sample comprised naive CD4+ T cells from PBMCs. Subset defined: CD45RA+ positively selected. The chain uses TRBV5-1 and TRBJ1-2; TRBD1 might be the D (6 bases). This receptor was obtained from a man between 18 and 35 years old in good health. Some clones in this sample may be carry-over from other donors' samples. The CDR3 DNA is TGCGCCAGCAGCTTGGCTAGGGGGGGCCCCCTTGCTGTTGGCTACACCTTC. As protein: CASSLARGGPLAVGYTF.